Below are 20 T cell receptor beta chains sequenced from a single sample in a study of blood T cell repertoires in COVID-19. Assay used: immunoSEQ multiplex PCR; TCRdb lists only in-frame clones, some missing. This table holds roughly 100,000 clones, approximately 80% found once. The sample taken for sequencing was peripheral blood. Receptor source: a woman in her 70s with acute or convalescent COVID-19.

This clone occurred a few times. The chain joins TRBV5-6 to TRBJ2-7; no reliable D call. Germline V lookup: CDR1 SGHDT, CDR2 YYEEEE. This CDR3 spans 13 amino acids. V was pared by 0 bases and J by 4 bases, with 8 bases between. CDR3 sequence: CASSLAQYYEQYF. The CDR3 DNA sequence: TGTGCCAGCAGCTTGGCGCAGTATTACGAGCAGTACTTC.

Here the CDR3 DNA reads TGCGCCAGCAGCCAAGATCTTGGGCAGGGGGCCTACGAGCAGTACTTC. Its protein product is CASSQDLGQGAYEQYF. The chain links TRBV4-1 to TRBJ2-7; TRBD1 aligns across 7 bases. The germline V gene encodes CDR1 MGHRA and CDR2 YSYEKL. V shed 0 bases and J 2 bases; nucleotides not matched to a gene: 7. The CDR3 loop spans 16 amino acids.

The chain links TRBV5-4 to TRBJ1-1; 7 bases match TRBD1. After removal of 2 bases from V and 4 bases from J, the junction contained 2 bases not matched to a gene. The CDR3 sequence is 13 residues long. Germline V CDR1 and CDR2: SGHNT, YYREEE (reference sequence). The CDR3 protein is CASSFSGGTEAFF. The CDR3 nucleotides read TGTGCCAGCAGCTTTTCAGGGGGCACTGAAGCTTTCTTT.

This chain uses TRBV6-1 with TRBJ1-1; TRBD1 is a possible D gene (5 bases). V was pared by 3 bases and J by 4 bases, with 15 bases between. Germline V gene sequence: CDR1 MNHNS, CDR2 SASEGT. The CDR3 contains 15 residues. The DNA of the CDR3 is TGTGCCAGCAGTGATTCAACAGGTTTCTTCACTGAAGCTTTCTTT. It codes for CASSDSTGFFTEAFF.

This rearrangement joins TRBV19 to TRBJ1-2; D is unclear. CDR3 length: 16 residues. The V end was cut by 1 base, the J end by 4 bases, with 16 bases between. CDR1 LNHDA and CDR2 SQIVND come from the germline V gene (reference sequence). CDR3 region: CASSIGNSQYSYGYTF. The DNA of the CDR3 is TGTGCCAGTAGTATAGGAAACAGCCAATATTCCTATGGCTACACCTTC.

The rearrangement uses TRBV9 and TRBJ1-2, with 7 bases fitting TRBD1. The CDR3 spans 15 residues. V gave up 3 bases and J gave up 1 base; unmatched junction bases: 6. The germline V gene has CDR1 SGDLS and CDR2 YYNGEE. CDR3 loop: CASSGGQVINYGYTF. The CDR3 nucleotides are TGTGCCAGCAGCGGAGGACAGGTGATTAACTATGGCTACACCTTC.

This chain connects TRBV12-3 or TRBV12-4 to TRBJ2-7; unclear D gene. The CDR3 is 12 residues long. Trimming cost V 6 bases and J 0 bases, with 6 bases left between them. This CDR3 reads CASSRASYEQYF. The CDR3 DNA reads as TGTGCCAGCAGCCGAGCCTCCTACGAGCAGTACTTC.

The table lists this clone with a few counts. The chain combines TRBV19 with TRBJ1-2, with unresolved D. CDR1 is LNHDA, CDR2 SQIVND, per germline (reference sequence). V dropped 3 bases and J dropped 7 bases, with 12 bases sitting between them. The CDR3 covers 13 residues. CDR3 protein: CASSIQAVPGYTF. Written as DNA, the CDR3 is TGTGCCAGTAGTATTCAGGCAGTACCTGGCTACACCTTC.

The CDR3 DNA follows: TGTGCCTGGAGCCGGGAGGGCCTTAGGTATAATGAGCAGTTCTTC. Translating it yields CAWSREGLRYNEQFF. This chain joins TRBV30 and TRBJ2-1, with 8 bases lining up with TRBD2. Trimming removed 3 bases from V and 7 bases from J; junction bases left unmatched: 11. This CDR3 region has 15 residues. The germline CDR1 and CDR2 sequences are GTSNPN and SVGIG (reference sequence).

This clone is a singleton in its sample. This chain uses TRBV11-3 with TRBJ2-1; 9 nucleotides line up with TRBD2. The V gene's germline CDR1 is SGHNT and CDR2 YENEEA. After removal of 3 bases from V and 3 bases from J, the junction contained 9 bases not matched to a gene. The CDR3 extends over 17 amino acids. The CDR3 region has the DNA TGTGCCAGCAGCTTGGGGGTAGCGGGAGCCGACTACAATGAGCAGTTCTTC. Translating gives CASSLGVAGADYNEQFF.

This sequence joins TRBV7-9 and TRBJ1-1; possibly TRBD1 for D (6 bases). V was trimmed by 5 bases and J by 5 bases, leaving 15 bases between them. Germline CDR1 is SEHNR and CDR2 is FQNEAQ (reference sequence). CDR3 size: 14 residues. The CDR3 DNA is TGTGCCAGCAGCCAACAGGGTCCGGAGACTGAAGCTTTCTTT. Its translation is CASSQQGPETEAFF.

The chain has TRBV14 and TRBJ2-7, with a weak D call TRBD1 (6 bases). Deletions cut 0 bases from V and 10 bases from J, with 16 bases between. Looked up from germline, CDR1 is SGHDN and CDR2 is FVKESK. The CDR3 is 14 amino acids. Here the CDR3 DNA reads TGTGCCAGCAGCCAAGAATTCGGCAGGGGCGCTCAGTACTTC. Translating gives CASSQEFGRGAQYF.

The genes are TRBV10-1 and TRBJ2-7; 8 bases line up with TRBD1. The CDR3 is made up of 16 amino acids. The germline V gene has CDR1 WNHNN and CDR2 SYGVQD (reference sequence). V gave up 7 bases and J gave up 2 bases; unmatched junction bases: 13. The CDR3 is CASTLDRGTGPYEQYF. The CDR3 region has the DNA TGCGCCAGCACCCTAGACCGGGGGACAGGCCCCTACGAGCAGTACTTC.

The chain is built from TRBV7-9 and TRBJ2-1; D unclear. The V gene's germline CDR1 is SEHNR and CDR2 FQNEAQ (reference sequence). The ends were cut back, 3 bases at V and 7 bases at J, with 10 bases in the middle. The length of the CDR3 is 13 residues. Written as DNA, the CDR3 is TGTGCCAGCAGCTTTCAGGAAAAGAATGAGCAGTTCTTC. It translates to CASSFQEKNEQFF.

This clone was seen only a few times. The V call is TRBV6-6, the J call TRBJ1-5; D is possibly TRBD1 (5 bases). The CDR3 loop spans 13 amino acids. V gave up 6 bases and J gave up 5 bases, with 11 bases separating them. Germline assignment: CDR1 MNHNY and CDR2 SVGAGI (reference sequence). In DNA, the CDR3 is TGTGCCAGCAGGTACGACAGAGATCAGCCCCAGCATTTT. Protein sequence: CASRYDRDQPQHF.

This clone has just a few counts. The rearrangement uses TRBV2 and TRBJ2-7; 8 bases are shared with TRBD2. Germline-derived CDR1 and CDR2 are SNHLY and FYNNEI. The trim removed 8 bases at V and 2 bases at J, leaving 5 bases unmatched. The CDR3 sequence is 13 residues long. CDR3 coding DNA: TGTGCCAGCGTAGCGGGGACTCCCTACGAGCAGTACTTC. Translation: CASVAGTPYEQYF. The full variable domain, rest sourced from reference TRBV2 and TRBJ2-7, is EPEVTQTPSHQVTQMGQEVILRCVPISNHLYFYWYRQILGQKVEFLVSFYNNEISEKSEIFDDQFSVERPDGSNFTLKIRSTKLEDSAMYFCASVAGTPYEQYFGPGTRLTVT.

This chain connects TRBV6-2 or TRBV6-3 to TRBJ2-7, with D maybe TRBD1 (6 bases). Germline loops: CDR1 MNHEY, CDR2 SVGEGT. The V gene lost 0 bases and the J gene lost 5 bases, with 11 bases spanning the gap. CDR3 size: 14 residues. The CDR3 reads CASSYSRGNNEQYF. The CDR3 nucleotides are TGTGCCAGCAGTTACTCGAGGGGGAACAACGAGCAGTACTTC.

The V call is TRBV10-3, the J call TRBJ1-5, with D possibly TRBD1 on 5 matching bases. The germline CDR1 and CDR2 sequences are ENHRY and SYGVKD. Trimming left V 0 bases short and J 5 bases short, with 5 bases between. The CDR3 spans 13 residues. CDR3 residues: CAISESGDQPQHF. CDR3 in DNA: TGTGCCATCAGTGAGTCAGGGGATCAGCCCCAGCATTTT.

This clone has just one count. The chain uses TRBV19 and TRBJ1-4; D gene unclear. Trimming left V 7 bases short and J 0 bases short, with 9 bases between. CDR1 LNHDA and CDR2 SQIVND come from the germline V gene (reference sequence). The CDR3 has 14 amino acids. In nucleotides, the CDR3 is TGTGCCAGTATGGGAGATGCAACTAATGAAAAACTGTTTTTT. Encoded protein: CASMGDATNEKLFF.

This chain uses TRBV29-1 with TRBJ2-2, with D possibly TRBD1 on 6 matching bases. CDR1 SQVTM and CDR2 ANQGSEA come from the germline V gene. V shed 1 base and J shed 1 base, with 7 bases lying between them. The CDR3 loop spans 14 amino acids. The CDR3 nucleotides are TGCAGCGTTGAAGGGACAGAGAACACCGGGGAGCTGTTTTTT. Amino acids: CSVEGTENTGELFF.